This record covers a single T cell receptor beta chain. This entry comes from a study of blood T cell repertoires in COVID-19. Study background: COVID-19 samples from acute and convalescent phases originated in the United States, Italy and Spain. Sample material is recorded as cDNA or gDNA derived from T cells, B-cell-depleted T cells, or PBMCs.

The CDR3 runs 12 residues. CDR1 and CDR2 (germline): SGHKS, YYEKEE (reference sequence). V lost 0 bases to trimming and J lost 5 bases, with 6 bases between them. Authors' processing steps: Nucleated cell number was recorded as an estimate derived from reference gene primer amplification. Assay used: immunoSEQ multiplex PCR; TCRdb lists only in-frame clones, some missing. The DNA was the basis for D and trimming; V, J and clone size are from that table. This table holds 70,000 or so clones, more than 75% found once. This sequence was found in a man in his fifties with acute or convalescent COVID-19. The chain joins TRBV5-5 to TRBJ2-7, with unresolved D. Sequenced input: peripheral blood. CDR3 amino acids: CASSLVGHEQYF. The DNA for the CDR3 is TGTGCCAGCAGCTTGGTGGGCCACGAGCAGTACTTC.